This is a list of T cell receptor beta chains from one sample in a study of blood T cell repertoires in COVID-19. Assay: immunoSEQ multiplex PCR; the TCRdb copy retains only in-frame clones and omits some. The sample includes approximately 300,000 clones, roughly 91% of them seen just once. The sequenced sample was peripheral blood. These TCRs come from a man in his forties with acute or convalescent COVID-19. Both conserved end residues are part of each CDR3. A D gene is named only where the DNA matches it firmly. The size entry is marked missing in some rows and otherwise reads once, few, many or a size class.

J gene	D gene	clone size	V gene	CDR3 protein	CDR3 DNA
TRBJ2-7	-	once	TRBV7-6	CASSPDRSYEQYF	TGTGCCAGCAGCCCGGACAGATCCTACGAGCAGTACTTC
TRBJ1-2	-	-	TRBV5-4	CASSLGILGGDGYTF	TGTGCCAGCAGCTTGGGGATATTGGGGGGAGATGGCTACACCTTC
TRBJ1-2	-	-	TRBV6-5	CAISDSFGGYTF	TGTGCCATCTCCGACAGCTTCGGAGGCTACACCTTC
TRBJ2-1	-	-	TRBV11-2	CASSSYGLPNEQFF	TGTGCCAGCAGCTCTTACGGACTACCCAATGAGCAGTTCTTC
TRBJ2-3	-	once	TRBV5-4	CASSLASPTSTDTQYF	TGTGCCAGCAGCTTGGCTAGCCCTACTAGCACAGATACGCAGTATTTT
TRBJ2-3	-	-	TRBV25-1	CASSGPRLGPESYTQYF	TGTGCCAGCAGTGGACCGCGGCTGGGGCCGGAATCATATACGCAGTATTTT
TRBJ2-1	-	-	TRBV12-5	CASATRAGVGYNEQFF	TGTGCTAGTGCCACCCGGGCCGGGGTAGGCTACAATGAGCAGTTCTTC
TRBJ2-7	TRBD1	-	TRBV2	CASWGQGSYEQYF	TGTGCCAGTTGGGGACAGGGCTCCTACGAGCAGTACTTC
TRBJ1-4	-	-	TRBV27	CASSPGGAVVNEKLFF	TGTGCCAGCAGTCCCGGCGGGGCGGTCGTTAATGAAAAACTGTTTTTT
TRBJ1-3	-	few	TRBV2	CASSPFDSDSGNTIYF	TGTGCCAGCAGCCCTTTTGACTCCGACTCTGGAAACACCATATATTTT